These 9 T cell receptor beta chains originate from one sample sequenced in a study of cytomegalovirus exposure and HLA in healthy donors. It was with 60 Vbeta and 13 Jbeta primers that the PCR ran. Data came from immunoSEQ multiplex PCR; TCRdb stores just in-frame clones and leaves some out. The data hold more than 150,000 clones, with roughly 80% observed a single time. Sequenced: PBMCs. These receptors originate from a boy aged 5-17 years in good health and CMV-seronegative.

In DNA form, the CDR3 reads TGTGCCTGGAGGAGGACTAGCGGGGGGGCCCATACGCAGTATTTT. The encoded protein is CAWRRTSGGAHTQYF. This sequence joins TRBV30 and TRBJ2-3; 15 positions match TRBD2. J lost 7 bases, V lost 3 bases, and 5 bases had no gene match. Germline V gives CDR1 GTSNPN, CDR2 SVGIG (reference sequence). CDR3 length: 15 residues.

V usage is TRBV30 and J usage is TRBJ1-1; D call uncertain. This CDR3 has 13 residues. Germline CDR1 and CDR2: GTSNPN and SVGIG (reference sequence). The ends were cut back, 0 bases at V and 0 bases at J, with 5 bases in the middle. The CDR3 loop is CAWSVTVNTEAFF. In DNA form, the CDR3 reads TGTGCCTGGAGTGTTACGGTGAACACTGAAGCTTTCTTT.

This chain joins TRBV6-5 and TRBJ1-5; D may be TRBD1 (6 bases). Germline CDR1 is MNHEY and CDR2 is SVGAGI. The ends were cut back, 2 bases at V and 3 bases at J, with 11 bases in the middle. The CDR3 has 15 amino acids. The CDR3 here is CASSYMAGANQPQHF. DNA of the CDR3: TGTGCCAGCAGTTACATGGCAGGGGCCAATCAGCCCCAGCATTTT.

The chain links TRBV7-2 to TRBJ1-1; TRBD1 is a possible D gene (5 bases). Trimming left V 3 bases short and J 1 base short, with 12 bases between. The CDR3 has 15 amino acids. In germline, CDR1 is SGHTA, CDR2 FQGNSA. As DNA, the CDR3 is TGTGCCAGCAGCTTGGGGGGTTTACCGAACACTGAAGCTTTCTTT. This encodes CASSLGGLPNTEAFF.

The chain recombines TRBV5-6 with TRBJ1-6, with 8 positions matching TRBD1. The CDR3 covers 17 residues. Germline V gene lookup returns CDR1 SGHDT and CDR2 YYEEEE. V was clipped by 4 bases and J by 12 bases; unmatched bases: 18. The CDR3, as DNA: TGTGCCAGCAGCCCGACAGGGGCACCGCTACCTAGTTTACCCCTCCACTTT. It is translated as CASSPTGAPLPSLPLHF.

A few counts support this clone. This rearrangement joins TRBV20-1 to TRBJ2-7; D is unresolved. The CDR3 is 10 amino acids. Germline V gene data show CDR1 as DFQATT and CDR2 as SNEGSKA (reference sequence). The germline V and J ends were trimmed by 5 bases and 3 bases, with 5 bases remaining between them. DNA for the CDR3: TGCAGTGCTGGCCGCTACGAGCAGTACTTC. It translates to CSAGRYEQYF.

The genes are TRBV7-8 and TRBJ1-2; 7 bases are a match to TRBD1. The germline V gene has CDR1 SGHVS and CDR2 FQNEAQ. The CDR3 length is 16 residues. J lost 2 bases, V lost 6 bases, and 12 bases had no gene match. CDR3 DNA sequence: TGTGCCAGCAGTCGGGAGGGGGCCATCCTAAACTATGGCTACACCTTC. Amino acid sequence: CASSREGAILNYGYTF. The whole variable domain, filled in from reference TRBV7-8 and TRBJ1-2, reads GAGVSQSPRYKVAKRGQDVALRCDPISGHVSLFWYQQALGQGPEFLTYFQNEAQLDKSGLPSDRFFAERPEGSVSTLKIQRTQQEDSAVYLCASSREGAILNYGYTFGSGTRLTVV.

This sequence joins TRBV7-9 and TRBJ1-2; 8 bases align to TRBD1. The CDR3 is 13 amino acids. Per the germline V gene, CDR1 is SEHNR and CDR2 is FQNEAQ (reference sequence). Trimming cost V 5 bases and J 7 bases; bases outside gene matches: 6. The CDR3 nucleotides read TGTGCCAGCAGCCCGGACAGGGAGAGTGGCTACACCTTC. This encodes CASSPDRESGYTF.

The rearrangement uses TRBV19 and TRBJ2-1; unclear D gene. V lost 3 bases and J lost 2, with 11 bases in between. The CDR3 consists of 15 residues. CDR1 is LNHDA, CDR2 SQIVND, per germline (reference sequence). The CDR3 coding sequence is TGTGCCAGTAGTATTGCCCCAGTTCCCTACAATGAGCAGTTCTTC. It specifies CASSIAPVPYNEQFF.